This T cell receptor (beta chain) appears in the sequencing data of a study of blood T cell repertoires in COVID-19. TCRdb keeps only in-frame clones here, not all; method: immunoSEQ multiplex PCR. The sample consists of about 73,000 clones, around 80% of them appearing once. Per the germline V gene, CDR1 is LNHDA and CDR2 is SQIVND (reference sequence). The V and J ends lost 9 bases and 4 bases respectively, with 15 bases between them. The CDR3 runs to 13 residues. The clonotype originates from a man over 45 with active COVID-19. The sample consisted of peripheral blood. This chain uses TRBV19 with TRBJ1-2; D might be TRBD1 (6 bases). The CDR3 here is CASHEDRLYGYTF. DNA for the CDR3: TGTGCCAGCCACGAAGACAGGCTCTATGGCTACACCTTC.